Sequencing of this T cell receptor (beta chain) was carried out in a study of molecular identifiers for immune sequencing clone quantification. Study observations and caveats: Clone sizes could be underestimated for highly expanded clones when identical TCR molecules share a barcode.

TCRdb reanalysed the PCR reads using MiXCR and keeps one entry per CDR3 protein. This table holds about 640,000 distinct CDR3 sequences, nearly 20% found once. This CDR3 is 16 amino acids long. The V gene lost 1 base and the J gene lost 3 bases, with 16 bases spanning the gap. CDR1 and CDR2 (germline): LGHNA, YSLEER. Turning to this clonotype: What it binds is not known. A read error may be the cause here, since a much bigger clone is one base away.

V is TRBV4-3 and J is TRBJ2-7; no clear D gene. The TCR sequence derives from a human donor in good health. Some libraries in this study had Jurkat cell RNA spiked in. What was sequenced was naive CD8+ T cells from blood, with Jurkat cell RNA spiked in. Specified subset: FACS-sorted CD8+CD4-CCR7+CD45RA+ naive T cells. CDR3 sequence reads: CASSQALNEPFYEQYF. The CDR3, as DNA: TGCGCCAGCAGCCAAGCTTTGAACGAACCCTTCTACGAGCAGTACTTC.